This TCR beta chain was profiled in a study of blood T cell repertoires in COVID-19. Study-wide context: PBMCs, B-cell-depleted T cells, or T cells were the source of the cDNA or gDNA that made up the material.

Sequenced by immunoSEQ multiplex PCR; TCRdb stores in-frame clones only, minus some. The sample includes 310,000 or so clones, approximately 92% of them seen just once. This receptor was identified in a woman aged 25 to 39 who had recovered from COVID-19. The material sequenced was PBMCs or T cells enriched from blood (not recorded which).

In DNA form, the CDR3 reads TGTGCCAGCAGCTCCCGGACAGGAGAGGGTTACACCATATATTTT. Translated: CASSSRTGEGYTIYF. The chain has TRBV7-8 and TRBJ1-3; 7 bases map to TRBD1. This CDR3 spans 15 amino acids. Germline trimming cut 4 bases from V and 8 bases from J; bases unmatched to any gene: 11. Germline V gene lookup returns CDR1 SGHVS and CDR2 FQNEAQ.